A single TCR beta chain is shown here with its context. Trimming pared 4 bases from V and 4 bases from J, leaving 16 bases between. In germline, CDR1 is SGHRS, CDR2 YFSETQ. This CDR3 region has 15 residues. Next came a second PCR, run for about 6 to 12 cycles, which used a sample-barcoded 5' primer along with a J-beta primer mix. A template-switch adaptor with 12 random nucleotides tagged each cDNA molecule. TCRdb used MiXCR to reprocess the 5' RACE reads, holding one entry per CDR3 protein. The data hold approximately 960,000 distinct CDR3 sequences, with about 28% observed a single time. The data were taken from a study of blood T cells in healthy people across ages. This sample was also put to use in a study of T cells of mothers and their children.

Specimen: blood. The chain carries TRBV5-1 and TRBJ2-3; maybe TRBD2 (6 bases). The clonotype originates from a woman between 35 and 50 years old in good health. CDR3 sequence: CASSLGGTHADTQYF. The CDR3 region has the DNA TGCGCCAGCAGCCTCGGAGGGACCCACGCAGATACGCAGTATTTT.